The T cell receptor (beta chain) described here comes from a study of cytomegalovirus exposure and HLA in healthy donors. The study, taken as a whole, reports: Based on reports, TCR beta sequences accurately predicted HLA-A and HLA-B alleles for most subjects. A later examination showed that TCR association rates differed by HLA locus, with DRB1 most and HLA-C fewest.

While unrecorded immune exposures were likely, the donors were nominally healthy when sampled. Both 60 Vbeta primers and 13 Jbeta primers went into the PCR. As originally analysed: In a later analysis, of 70 million to 85 million unique beta chains, about 11 million appeared in at least two donors. Sequenced by immunoSEQ multiplex PCR; TCRdb stores in-frame clones only, minus some. V and J calls and clone size are copied from that table; D and trimming were computed from the DNA. This sample's clone table lists approximately 130,000 clones. Details on this clone: What it recognizes is unknown.

The CDR3 is 15 amino acids. Germline V gene data show CDR1 as MNHEY and CDR2 as SVGAGI. V trimming: 8 bases; J trimming: 4 bases; junction bases outside the gene matches: 12. The rearrangement uses TRBV6-5 and TRBJ2-3; TRBD2 agrees at 7 bases. Sequences were obtained from PBMCs. The clonotype comes from a woman aged 60 to 75 in good health and CMV-seronegative. As DNA, the CDR3 is TGTGCCAGCGGCCCCGGAGGGGCGGGAGCAGATACGCAGTATTTT. It specifies CASGPGGAGADTQYF.